This TCR beta chain was identified in a study of blood T cell repertoires in COVID-19. This CDR3 is 17 amino acids long. V lost 5 bases to trimming and J lost 6 bases; unmatched junction nucleotides: 13. Looked up from germline, CDR1 is MNHEY and CDR2 is SMNVEV (reference sequence). Here immunoSEQ multiplex PCR was the method, and the copy in TCRdb shows in-frame clones only, minus some. The table lists 150,000 or so clones, 85% to 90% of them singletons. This chain links TRBV27 with TRBJ2-1; the match to TRBD2 covers 10 bases. The specimen sequenced was peripheral blood. The sequence derives from a human donor in a cohort sampled during active COVID-19. DNA for the CDR3: TGTGCCAGCAGTCCCCTGTGGAGCGGGGGGGAATTCAATGAGCAGTTCTTC. This codes for CASSPLWSGGEFNEQFF.